A selection of T cell receptor beta chains follows, all from one sample in a study of CD8 T cells in ankylosing spondylitis. TCRdb used MiXCR to reprocess the 5' RACE reads, holding one entry per CDR3 protein. This sample has under 400,000 distinct CDR3 sequences, with roughly 12% found just once. The sequenced sample consisted of blood, either unsorted or a sorted T cell fraction (not recorded which). These receptors came from a female donor with ankylosing spondylitis or in good health (not recorded which). CDR3s include the opening cysteine and the closing phenylalanine or tryptophan. The order of the fields is clone size, J gene, V gene, D gene, CDR3 DNA, CDR3 protein. The D gene is left open where the match is weak. Not all rows give a size; the values are once, few, many and, for expanded clones, a class.

clone size: few; J gene: TRBJ1-2; V gene: TRBV25-1; D gene: TRBD1; CDR3 DNA: TGTGCCAGCACCGAGGGGACAGGGCTCTATGGCTACACCTTC; CDR3 protein: CASTEGTGLYGYTF
clone size: many; J gene: TRBJ2-7; V gene: TRBV7-9; D gene: NA; CDR3 DNA: TGTGCCAGCAGCTTACTAGGGGCCTACGAGCAGTACTTC; CDR3 protein: CASSLLGAYEQYF
clone size: NA; J gene: TRBJ2-7; V gene: TRBV20-1; D gene: TRBD2; CDR3 DNA: TGCAGTGCGCCCGCTGCGCTCGATCGGTGGACTAGCGGTGCCTACGAGCAGTACTTC; CDR3 protein: CSAPAALDRWTSGAYEQYF
clone size: NA; J gene: TRBJ2-6; V gene: TRBV14; D gene: NA; CDR3 DNA: TGTGCCAGCAGCCAAGTGGGGTCCCTCTCTGGGGCCAACGTCCTGACTTTC; CDR3 protein: CASSQVGSLSGANVLTF
clone size: many; J gene: TRBJ2-5; V gene: TRBV20-1; D gene: NA; CDR3 DNA: TGCAGTGCTAGTGGACCCGATCCTCAAGAGACCCAGTACTTC; CDR3 protein: CSASGPDPQETQYF
clone size: few; J gene: TRBJ2-2; V gene: TRBV5-1; D gene: NA; CDR3 DNA: TGCGCCACTGGAGATTTGAACACCGGGGAGCTGTTTTTT; CDR3 protein: CATGDLNTGELFF
clone size: many; J gene: TRBJ1-3; V gene: TRBV7-9; D gene: NA; CDR3 DNA: TGTGCCACCACTCGGCCAAACTCGCCAAACACCATATATTTT; CDR3 protein: CATTRPNSPNTIYF
clone size: many; J gene: TRBJ2-1; V gene: TRBV6-1; D gene: TRBD2; CDR3 DNA: TGTGCCAGCAGCCGCCTCGATGGCGGGAGTTACAATGAGCAGTTCTTC; CDR3 protein: CASSRLDGGSYNEQFF
clone size: many; J gene: TRBJ1-3; V gene: TRBV18; D gene: NA; CDR3 DNA: TGTGCCAGCTCACGACCGACGGGAATCTCTGGAAACACCATATATTTT; CDR3 protein: CASSRPTGISGNTIYF
clone size: few; J gene: TRBJ1-5; V gene: TRBV3-1; D gene: NA; CDR3 DNA: TGTGCCAGCAGCCCGACATTAAATCAGCCCCAGCATTTT; CDR3 protein: CASSPTLNQPQHF
clone size: many; J gene: TRBJ2-2; V gene: TRBV5-1; D gene: TRBD2; CDR3 DNA: TGCGCCAGCAGCTTAGGGACTAGCGGGAGCATCGGGGAGCTGTTTTTT; CDR3 protein: CASSLGTSGSIGELFF
clone size: many; J gene: TRBJ1-2; V gene: TRBV20-1; D gene: NA; CDR3 DNA: TGCAGTGTTCCCGCAGGGTACGGGGGCTACACCTTC; CDR3 protein: CSVPAGYGGYTF
clone size: NA; J gene: TRBJ1-5; V gene: TRBV3-1; D gene: TRBD1; CDR3 DNA: TGTGCCACCAGCCAAGCGGGACAGGGGGCTCAGCCCCAGCATTTT; CDR3 protein: CATSQAGQGAQPQHF
clone size: many; J gene: TRBJ2-7; V gene: TRBV5-6; D gene: NA; CDR3 DNA: TGTGCCAGCAGCACAGGAAGTTCCTACGAGCAGTACTTC; CDR3 protein: CASSTGSSYEQYF
clone size: few; J gene: TRBJ2-7; V gene: TRBV6-5; D gene: TRBD1; CDR3 DNA: TGTGCCAGCAGTTACTTTGGGACAGGGGCGGGCGAGCAGTACTTC; CDR3 protein: CASSYFGTGAGEQYF
clone size: many; J gene: TRBJ2-1; V gene: TRBV29-1; D gene: NA; CDR3 DNA: TGCAGCGTTGAAGAAATTAGAGGGGCATCTGAGCAGTTCTTC; CDR3 protein: CSVEEIRGASEQFF
clone size: many; J gene: TRBJ2-2; V gene: TRBV5-6; D gene: NA; CDR3 DNA: TGTGCCAGCATTCGAGGGTTTGGTTATGACACCGGGGAGCTGTTTTTT; CDR3 protein: CASIRGFGYDTGELFF
clone size: many; J gene: TRBJ2-1; V gene: TRBV12-3/TRBV12-4; D gene: TRBD1; CDR3 DNA: TGTGCCAGCACCTTTTTTCAGGGGGCGGTTGAGCAGTTCTTC; CDR3 protein: CASTFFQGAVEQFF
clone size: many; J gene: TRBJ2-7; V gene: TRBV6-1; D gene: TRBD2; CDR3 DNA: TGTGCCAGCAGGGGACTAGCCAGCTACGAGCAGTACTTC; CDR3 protein: CASRGLASYEQYF
clone size: many; J gene: TRBJ1-1; V gene: TRBV20-1; D gene: TRBD1; CDR3 DNA: TGCAGTGCTAGAGTCGGACAGGTGAACACTGAAGCTTTCTTT; CDR3 protein: CSARVGQVNTEAFF
clone size: few; J gene: TRBJ2-5; V gene: TRBV5-1; D gene: NA; CDR3 DNA: TGCGCCAGCAGGGCGCAAGAGACCCAGTACTTC; CDR3 protein: CASRAQETQYF
clone size: NA; J gene: TRBJ1-2; V gene: TRBV20-1; D gene: NA; CDR3 DNA: TGCAGTGCCGCTGACAGGAGAAACTATGGCTACACCTTC; CDR3 protein: CSAADRRNYGYTF
clone size: few; J gene: TRBJ2-3; V gene: TRBV5-5; D gene: TRBD2; CDR3 DNA: TGTGCCAGCAGCTCCGGGACTAGCGGCACAGATACGCAGTATTTT; CDR3 protein: CASSSGTSGTDTQYF
clone size: few; J gene: TRBJ1-1; V gene: TRBV7-3; D gene: TRBD1; CDR3 DNA: TGTGCCAGCAGCTCATCAGGGGGCGCGGGTACTGAAGCTTTCTTT; CDR3 protein: CASSSSGGAGTEAFF
clone size: NA; J gene: TRBJ2-5; V gene: TRBV3-1; D gene: NA; CDR3 DNA: TGTGCCAGCAGCCAAGGATCATGGACGCAAGAGACCCAGTACTTC; CDR3 protein: CASSQGSWTQETQYF
clone size: NA; J gene: TRBJ1-3; V gene: TRBV7-2; D gene: NA; CDR3 DNA: TGTGCCAGCAGCTTTTTTCGGGACACCAGCTCTGGAAACACCATATATTTT; CDR3 protein: CASSFFRDTSSGNTIYF
clone size: NA; J gene: TRBJ1-1; V gene: TRBV20-1; D gene: TRBD1; CDR3 DNA: TGCAGTGCTAGAGATGAGAGGGGGCATGACACTGAAGCTTTCTTT; CDR3 protein: CSARDERGHDTEAFF
clone size: few; J gene: TRBJ2-4; V gene: TRBV20-1; D gene: TRBD1; CDR3 DNA: TGCAGTGCCACCCGGGACAGGGTTTCGGCCCGACAGTACTTC; CDR3 protein: CSATRDRVSARQYF
clone size: few; J gene: TRBJ2-1; V gene: TRBV20-1; D gene: NA; CDR3 DNA: TGCAGTGCTAGAGTTCCGGCCTCGTCCTACAATGAGCAGTTCTTC; CDR3 protein: CSARVPASSYNEQFF
clone size: NA; J gene: TRBJ2-1; V gene: TRBV4-2; D gene: TRBD2; CDR3 DNA: TGTGCCAGCAGCCAAGTAGCGGGAGGGGTACGGAATGAGCAGTTCTTC; CDR3 protein: CASSQVAGGVRNEQFF
clone size: many; J gene: TRBJ1-3; V gene: TRBV4-3; D gene: NA; CDR3 DNA: TGCGCCAGCAGCCCCCGAACAGTCTCCCCTGGAAACACCATATATTTT; CDR3 protein: CASSPRTVSPGNTIYF
clone size: few; J gene: TRBJ2-1; V gene: TRBV5-5; D gene: TRBD2; CDR3 DNA: TGTGCCAGCAGCACCAGCGGGGGAGACCACAATGAGCAGTTCTTC; CDR3 protein: CASSTSGGDHNEQFF
clone size: many; J gene: TRBJ1-1; V gene: TRBV6-2/TRBV6-3; D gene: TRBD1; CDR3 DNA: TGTGCCAGCAAGCCACAGGGGCTTGCCACTGAAGCTTTCTTT; CDR3 protein: CASKPQGLATEAFF
clone size: NA; J gene: TRBJ2-5; V gene: TRBV20-1; D gene: TRBD1; CDR3 DNA: TGCAGTGCTGGTAGGACAGGGGTACAAGAGACCCAGTACTTC; CDR3 protein: CSAGRTGVQETQYF